A single sample gave rise to the 32 T cell receptor beta chains below, sequenced in a study of T cell repertoires in cytomegalovirus infection (dated by TCRdb to between 2019 and 2020). Sequencing was performed on an Illumina HiSeq 1500. The raw public data were reprocessed by TCRdb itself: fastp quality trimming at Q25, MiXCR clonotype calling, in-frame beta chains only. Each entry is one CDR3 protein sequence, shown with its most common DNA and genes. The sample table contains about 97,000 distinct CDR3 sequences; only one count was recorded for 16% of them. In total, the top ten clones hold 6.5% to 9.5% of the sample. The sequenced sample was PBMCs. The receptors here all came from a human donor in good health (CMV status not recorded). Some clones in this sample may be carry-over from other donors' samples.

This clonotype has a count of ten or more. V and J are TRBV29-1 and TRBJ2-5; D might be TRBD1 (5 bases). The V end was cut by 7 bases, the J end by 1 base, with 10 bases between. CDR3 length equals 12 residues. Germline lookup yields CDR1 SQVTM and CDR2 ANQGSEA. This chain's CDR3 is CSADRAQETQYF. DNA of the CDR3: TGCAGCGCAGACAGAGCCCAAGAGACCCAGTACTTC.

The rearrangement uses TRBV10-3 and TRBJ2-1; 8 nucleotides match TRBD1. With V trimmed by 7 bases and J by 9 bases, 5 bases remained unmatched. CDR3 length equals 12 residues. The V gene's germline CDR1 is ENHRY and CDR2 SYGVKD. The CDR3 is CAINPTGGEQFF. The CDR3 DNA is TGTGCCATCAATCCTACAGGGGGTGAGCAGTTCTTC.

This clonotype was found many times. The genes are TRBV7-2 and TRBJ2-1, with D perhaps being TRBD1 or TRBD2 (5 bases each). V lost 5 bases and J lost 15, with 20 bases in between. There are 13 residues in the CDR3. Germline CDR1 reads SGHTA; CDR2 reads FQGNSA. The CDR3, as DNA: TGTGCCAGCAGCGAACAACCCGGGACCCGGGGGTTCTTC. This codes for CASSEQPGTRGFF.

The sample holds many counts of this clonotype. The V and J genes are TRBV10-3 and TRBJ2-5; 10 bases agree with TRBD1. With V trimmed by 4 bases and J by 4 bases, 3 bases remained unmatched. The length of the CDR3 is 14 residues. Per germline, CDR1 ENHRY and CDR2 SYGVKD. This CDR3 reads CAISGDRGLETQYF. The DNA of the CDR3 is TGTGCCATCAGTGGAGACAGGGGGCTAGAGACCCAGTACTTC.

V usage is TRBV2 and J usage is TRBJ2-3; 10 bases match TRBD2. The J segment lost 4 bases and the V segment lost 7 bases, leaving 5 bases of the junction unmatched. From germline, CDR1 is SNHLY and CDR2 FYNNEI. The CDR3 has 14 amino acids. DNA of the CDR3: TGTGCCAGCACCAGCGGGGGGGGCGCAGATACGCAGTATTTT. Encoded protein: CASTSGGGADTQYF. Looking up the rest from reference TRBV2 and TRBJ2-3 gives the full variable domain: EPEVTQTPSHQVTQMGQEVILRCVPISNHLYFYWYRQILGQKVEFLVSFYNNEISEKSEIFDDQFSVERPDGSNFTLKIRSTKLEDSAMYFCASTSGGGADTQYFGPGTRLTVL.

The gene calls are TRBV7-2 and TRBJ2-7; possible D gene TRBD1, 5 bases. The V end lost 4 bases, the J end lost 2 bases, and 9 bases lay between the germline ends. Germline CDR1 is SGHTA and CDR2 is FQGNSA. The CDR3 runs to 13 residues. The CDR3 DNA reads TGTGCCAGCAGCTACGTAGGGGCCTACGAGCAGTACTTC. This gives the protein CASSYVGAYEQYF.

This clonotype appeared a single time. This chain connects TRBV5-5 to TRBJ2-3; D uncertain. Deletions cut 3 bases from V and 0 bases from J, with 14 bases between. The germline V gene encodes CDR1 SGHKS and CDR2 YYEKEE (reference sequence). The CDR3 sequence is 16 residues long. CDR3: CASSWPDWYSTDTQYF. The CDR3, as DNA: TGTGCCAGCAGCTGGCCTGATTGGTACAGCACAGATACGCAGTATTTT. Full variable domain (remainder filled in from reference TRBV5-5 and TRBJ2-3): DAGVTQSPTHLIKTRGQQVTLRCSPISGHKSVSWYQQVLGQGPQFIFQYYEKEERGRGNFPDRFSARQFPNYSSELNVNALLLGDSALYLCASSWPDWYSTDTQYFGPGTRLTVL.

This clonotype showed up many times. The V gene is TRBV7-2, the J gene TRBJ1-3, with unresolved D. Looked up from germline, CDR1 is SGHTA and CDR2 is FQGNSA. This CDR3 contains 13 residues. Between the trimmed V and J ends, which lost 5 bases and 4 bases, there was a span of 9 bases. The CDR3 DNA follows: TGTGCCAGCAGCCCAAGGCAGGGAAACACCATATATTTT. Its translation: CASSPRQGNTIYF.

This clonotype was observed many times. The chain couples TRBV11-2 to TRBJ1-1; no reliable D call. Trimming removed 4 bases from V and 8 bases from J, with 8 bases in between. Germline V gene sequence: CDR1 SGHAT, CDR2 FQNNGV. CDR3 length equals 11 residues. The CDR3 here is CASSSTTEAFF. The CDR3 region has the DNA TGTGCCAGCAGCTCCACAACAGAAGCTTTCTTT.

V usage is TRBV12-3 or TRBV12-4 and J usage is TRBJ2-5; perhaps D is TRBD1 or TRBD2 (5 bases each). The CDR3 is 12 residues long. With 5 bases removed from V and 5 bases from J, the gap between germline ends came to 9 bases. The chain's CDR3 is CASSKWDETQYF. The CDR3 DNA follows: TGTGCCAGCAGTAAATGGGACGAGACCCAGTACTTC.

As for this clonotype: This may be a read error, as it is one base from a much larger clone. This chain uses TRBV7-2 with TRBJ1-2; D gene unclear. Germline CDR1 and CDR2: SGHTA and FQGNSA. The CDR3 loop spans 12 amino acids. The CDR3 DNA sequence: TGTGCCAGCAGCCCGAATTACTATGACTACACCTTC. This gives the protein CASSPNYYDYTF.

V and J are TRBV13 and TRBJ2-7, with TRBD2 matching 7 bases. The CDR3 is 15 amino acids. Germline values: CDR1 PRHDT, CDR2 FYEKMQ (reference sequence). V dropped 4 bases and J dropped 0; count of bases not matched to a gene: 6. The CDR3 protein is CASSSSGGSSYEQYF. In DNA form, the CDR3 reads TGTGCCAGCAGCTCGTCCGGGGGGAGCTCCTACGAGCAGTACTTC.

This clonotype has at least ten counts. This rearrangement joins TRBV11-2 to TRBJ1-6; D gene uncertain. V dropped 5 bases and J dropped 7 bases, with 15 bases sitting between them. The CDR3 spans 15 residues. Germline V CDR1 and CDR2: SGHAT, FQNNGV. The CDR3 protein is CASSRTPLGNSPLHF. The DNA for the CDR3 is TGTGCCAGCAGCCGGACGCCCCTGGGGAATTCACCCCTCCACTTT.

This clonotype was observed at least ten times. The J gene is TRBJ1-2, the V gene TRBV6-2 or TRBV6-3, with D perhaps TRBD1 (5 bases). The CDR3 length is 16 residues. In germline, CDR1 is MNHEY, CDR2 SVGEGT. With 2 bases removed from V and 3 bases from J, the gap between germline ends came to 16 bases. DNA for the CDR3: TGTGCCAGCAGTTACGCTTTCCAGGGAAAAGACTATGGCTACACCTTC. It translates to CASSYAFQGKDYGYTF.

This clonotype was observed many times. V and J are TRBV15 and TRBJ1-4; a possible D gene is TRBD1 (5 bases). V lost 0 bases and J 3 bases, leaving 17 bases between the germline ends. CDR1 LNHNV and CDR2 YYDKDF come from the germline V gene (reference sequence). CDR3 size: 18 residues. The CDR3: CATSRDREPTDSNEKLFF. CDR3 nucleotides: TGTGCCACCAGCAGAGACCGCGAGCCGACAGACTCTAATGAAAAACTGTTTTTT.

CDR3 residues: CASSLDSGSPNTEAFF. The CDR3, as DNA: TGTGCCAGCAGCTTAGATAGTGGCAGTCCGAACACTGAAGCTTTCTTT. The chain links TRBV11-2 to TRBJ1-1; D unresolved. The CDR3 spans 16 residues. V was pared by 0 bases and J by 1 base, with 12 bases between. Germline loops: CDR1 SGHAT, CDR2 FQNNGV. Full variable domain (remainder filled in from reference TRBV11-2 and TRBJ1-1): EAGVAQSPRYKIIEKRQSVAFWCNPISGHATLYWYQQILGQGPKLLIQFQNNGVVDDSQLPKDRFSAERLKGVDSTLKIQPAKLEDSAVYLCASSLDSGSPNTEAFFGQGTRLTVV.

This clonotype has ten or more counts. The chain recombines TRBV6-2 or TRBV6-3 with TRBJ2-5; D is unclear. Germline values: CDR1 MNHEY, CDR2 SVGEGT. The CDR3 is 12 amino acids. V was clipped by 0 bases and J by 5 bases, with 4 bases between them. CDR3 sequence reads: CASSYSEETQYF. The CDR3 DNA follows: TGTGCCAGCAGTTACTCAGAGGAGACCCAGTACTTC.

This clonotype was recorded a few times. V usage is TRBV7-3 and J usage is TRBJ2-1, with 7 bases that match TRBD1. The CDR3 covers 15 residues. V lost 2 bases to trimming and J lost 3 bases; unmatched junction nucleotides: 4. CDR1 and CDR2 from the germline V gene are SGHTA and FQGTGA. CDR3 region: CASSLLRTGYNEQFF. The DNA of the CDR3 is TGTGCCAGCAGCTTATTGAGGACAGGCTACAATGAGCAGTTCTTC.

This clonotype appeared many times. J is TRBJ2-2 and V is TRBV6-4, with D possibly TRBD1 on 6 matching bases. Trimming removed 3 bases at V and 4 bases at J, with 9 bases between. Germline V gives CDR1 MRHNA, CDR2 SNTAGT. The CDR3 extends over 14 amino acids. In DNA, the CDR3 is TGTGCCAGCAGTGATCAGGGGTCCACCGGGGAGCTGTTTTTT. Translation: CASSDQGSTGELFF.

This clonotype was seen a few times. The chain employs TRBV20-1 and TRBJ2-3; TRBD2 matches at 7 bases. V trimming: 2 bases; J trimming: 0 bases; junction bases outside the gene matches: 2. The germline V gene has CDR1 DFQATT and CDR2 SNEGSKA (reference sequence). CDR3 length equals 14 residues. This CDR3 reads CSARLAVSTDTQYF. The CDR3 DNA is TGCAGTGCTAGACTAGCGGTCAGCACAGATACGCAGTATTTT.

This clonotype was observed many times. The chain links TRBV28 to TRBJ1-2; D is unresolved. Per germline, CDR1 MDHEN and CDR2 SYDVKM. V lost 5 bases to trimming and J lost 1 base, with 17 bases between them. The CDR3 sequence is 16 residues long. CDR3 region: CASSPLSWALNYGYTF. The CDR3, as DNA: TGTGCCAGCAGTCCACTATCATGGGCCCTTAACTATGGCTACACCTTC.

This clonotype was counted only a few times. The rearrangement links TRBV6-5 to TRBJ2-7; D uncertain. V lost 5 bases to trimming and J lost 1 base, with 15 bases between them. Germline V gene sequence: CDR1 MNHEY, CDR2 SVGAGI. This CDR3 comprises 15 residues. CDR3 in amino acids: CASSRTDTGSYEQYF. Written as DNA, the CDR3 is TGTGCCAGCAGTCGGACCGACACTGGGTCCTACGAGCAGTACTTC.

This clonotype was found a few times. The chain combines TRBV12-3 or TRBV12-4 with TRBJ2-3; D gene unclear. The V end was cut by 3 bases, the J end by 6 bases, with 10 bases between. This CDR3 has 13 amino acids. The CDR3, as DNA: TGTGCCAGCAGTTTGTTCCCTCGGGATACGCAGTATTTT. Encoded protein: CASSLFPRDTQYF.

V and J are TRBV5-1 and TRBJ2-1, with 15 positions matching TRBD2. Germline trimming cut 4 bases from V and 7 bases from J; bases unmatched to any gene: 6. This CDR3 is built from 16 residues. The V gene's germline CDR1 is SGHRS and CDR2 YFSETQ. In DNA, the CDR3 is TGCGCCAGCAGCCCGGGGACTAGCGGGGGGTCGAATGAGCAGTTCTTC. Protein: CASSPGTSGGSNEQFF.

This clonotype occurred a few times. V usage is TRBV7-8 and J usage is TRBJ2-7, with 9 bases matching TRBD1. From germline, CDR1 is SGHVS and CDR2 FQNEAQ. The V segment lost 8 bases and the J segment 3 bases; nucleotides outside the gene matches: 8. CDR3 length: 14 amino acids. In nucleotides, the CDR3 is TGTGCCAGCCGCCAAAGGACAGGGGACTACGAGCAGTACTTC. This gives the protein CASRQRTGDYEQYF.

This clonotype was recorded a few times. The chain employs TRBV11-2 and TRBJ2-1; D may be TRBD1 or TRBD2 (5 bases each). The CDR3 sequence is 16 residues long. V was trimmed by 3 bases and J by 0 bases, leaving 12 bases between them. Per the germline V gene, CDR1 is SGHAT and CDR2 is FQNNGV. The CDR3: CASSFLGTASYNEQFF. In DNA form, the CDR3 reads TGTGCCAGCAGCTTCCTCGGGACGGCCTCCTACAATGAGCAGTTCTTC.

The J gene is TRBJ1-2, the V gene TRBV29-1, with 10 bases identical to TRBD1. Germline CDR1 reads SQVTM; CDR2 reads ANQGSEA. The CDR3 spans 15 residues. V lost 0 bases and J lost 4; bases outside the gene matches: 5. Here the CDR3 reads CSVEDGTGDPYGYTF. As DNA, the CDR3 is TGCAGCGTTGAAGACGGGACAGGGGATCCCTATGGCTACACCTTC.

This clonotype came up a few times. The chain joins TRBV6-6 to TRBJ1-5; 7 nucleotides match TRBD1. There are 15 residues in the CDR3. Germline-derived CDR1 and CDR2 are MNHNY and SVGAGI (reference sequence). With V trimmed by 0 bases and J by 1 base, 0 bases remained unmatched. This CDR3 is CASSYSDRSNQPQHF. CDR3 nucleotide sequence: TGTGCCAGCAGTTACTCGGACAGGAGCAATCAGCCCCAGCATTTT.

This clonotype was counted many times. This sequence joins TRBV28 and TRBJ2-3; 12 bases are shared with TRBD2. CDR3 length: 16 residues. From germline, CDR1 is MDHEN and CDR2 SYDVKM. After removal of 6 bases from V and 3 bases from J, the junction contained 7 bases not matched to a gene. CDR3 protein: CASRPSGGALTDTQYF. The CDR3 coding sequence is TGTGCCAGCAGACCTAGCGGGGGGGCTTTAACAGATACGCAGTATTTT.

The chain combines TRBV15 with TRBJ2-1; D may be TRBD1 or TRBD2 (5 bases each). V was pared by 1 base and J by 6 bases, with 13 bases between. The CDR3 consists of 15 residues. Germline lookup yields CDR1 LNHNV and CDR2 YYDKDF (reference sequence). The CDR3 is CATSRVGAGVNEQFF. Here the CDR3 DNA reads TGTGCCACCAGCAGAGTCGGGGCAGGAGTCAATGAGCAGTTCTTC.

This clonotype has ten or more counts. This chain joins TRBV5-4 and TRBJ1-2, with TRBD1 matching 7 bases. Germline lookup yields CDR1 SGHNT and CDR2 YYREEE (reference sequence). The J segment lost 6 bases and the V segment lost 2 bases, leaving 7 bases of the junction unmatched. The CDR3 spans 14 residues. The CDR3 DNA reads as TGTGCCAGCAGCTTTTCAAGGGGGACAGATGGCTACACCTTC. Amino acid sequence: CASSFSRGTDGYTF.

This clonotype was counted many times. V gene TRBV2 combines with J gene TRBJ1-2; D ambiguous. The germline V and J ends were trimmed by 4 bases and 4 bases, with 7 bases remaining between them. Germline V gives CDR1 SNHLY, CDR2 FYNNEI. The CDR3 consists of 12 residues. The DNA of the CDR3 is TGTGCCAGCAGTGCCGTTTCCTATGGCTACACCTTC. Translating it yields CASSAVSYGYTF. Looking up the rest from reference TRBV2 and TRBJ1-2 gives the full variable domain: EPEVTQTPSHQVTQMGQEVILRCVPISNHLYFYWYRQILGQKVEFLVSFYNNEISEKSEIFDDQFSVERPDGSNFTLKIRSTKLEDSAMYFCASSAVSYGYTFGSGTRLTVV.